A selection of T cell receptor beta chains follows, all from one sample in a study of tumor-infiltrating lymphocytes in primary liver carcinoma. Via MiXCR, TCRdb re-called the multiplex PCR reads, giving one row per CDR3 protein. This sample has 90,000 to 150,000 distinct CDR3 sequences, with around two thirds found just once. The sequencing sample was made of tumor-adjacent normal liver tissue. The receptors shown here come from a woman aged 60 to 75 with primary liver carcinoma and hepatitis B virus infection. The CDR3 runs from the conserved cysteine through the conserved F or W. A D gene is named only where the DNA matches it firmly. Size is stated for part of the rows, as once, few or many counts, or as a class when the clone is expanded.

TRBV12-3/TRBV12-4	.	TRBJ2-2	TRBD1	CAGNSGGTGELFF	TGTGCCGGCAACTCAGGGGGCACCGGGGAGCTGTTTTTT
TRBV6-1	many	TRBJ1-2	.	CASSGGANYGYTF	TGTGCCAGCAGTGGGGGAGCTAACTATGGCTACACCTTC
TRBV11-2	.	TRBJ1-1	.	CASSFHNDTEALF	TGTGCCAGTAGCTTCCACAACGACACTGAAGCTCTCTTT
TRBV24-1	.	TRBJ2-1	TRBD2	CVTSEVSGGPYNEQFF	TGTGTCACCAGTGAGGTTAGCGGGGGACCTTACAATGAGCAGTTCTTC
TRBV11-2	.	TRBJ2-7	TRBD2	CASAKVGGVSGKQYF	TGTGCCAGTGCAAAGGTGGGAGGGGTATCTGGGAAGCAGTACTTC
TRBV7-3	.	TRBJ2-1	TRBD2	CASSLLAEPGDEQFF	TGTGCCAGCAGCCTTCTAGCGGAACCCGGCGATGAGCAGTTCTTC
TRBV12-3/TRBV12-4	.	TRBJ2-1	TRBD1	CASSFRNRGNEQFF	TGTGCAAGCAGTTTCCGGAACAGGGGGAATGAGCAGTTCTTC
TRBV9	.	TRBJ2-2	.	CVSSVGSGTGELFF	TGTGTCAGCAGCGTAGGAAGTGGGACCGGGGAGCTGTTTTTT
TRBV13	many	TRBJ2-1	TRBD2	CASSLGGLAYNEQFF	TGTGCCAGCAGCTTAGGGGGACTAGCCTACAATGAGCAGTTCTTC
TRBV27	.	TRBJ1-1	.	CASSLLTGDTEAFF	TGTGCCAGCAGTTTATTAACTGGGGACACTGAAGCTTTCTTT
TRBV13	many	TRBJ2-1	TRBD2	CASSFSGGTYNEQFF	TGTGCCAGCAGCTTTAGCGGGGGGACCTACAATGAGCAGTTCTTC
TRBV20-1	once	TRBJ2-2	.	CSASGRGTGELFF	TGCAGTGCTAGCGGGAGAGGTACCGGGGAGCTGTTTTTT
TRBV6-2/TRBV6-3	once	TRBJ1-1	.	CASTATASIEAFF	TGTGCCAGCACTGCGACAGCGAGCATTGAAGCTTTCTTT
TRBV4-1	.	TRBJ2-7	.	CASSPQSTGPYEQNF	TGCGCCAGCAGCCCTCAATCGACTGGACCCTACGAGCAGAACTTC